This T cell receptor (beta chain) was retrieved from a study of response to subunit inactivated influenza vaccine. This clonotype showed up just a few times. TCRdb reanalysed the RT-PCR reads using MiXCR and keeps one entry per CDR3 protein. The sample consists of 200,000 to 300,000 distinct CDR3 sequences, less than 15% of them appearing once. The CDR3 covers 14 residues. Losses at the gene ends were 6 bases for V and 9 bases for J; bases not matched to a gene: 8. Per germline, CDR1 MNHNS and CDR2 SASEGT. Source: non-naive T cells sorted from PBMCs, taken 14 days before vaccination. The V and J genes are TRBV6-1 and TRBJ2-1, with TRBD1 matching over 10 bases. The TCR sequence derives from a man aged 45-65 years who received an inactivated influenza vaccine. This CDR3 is CASRTGGLLSEQFF. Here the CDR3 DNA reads TGTGCCAGCAGGACAGGGGGCCTCTTAAGTGAGCAGTTCTTC.